The 27 T cell receptor beta chains below were found in one sample sequenced in a study of blood T cell repertoires in COVID-19. TCRdb's copy holds only in-frame clones and misses some; the assay was immunoSEQ multiplex PCR. The sample holds 75,000 to 95,000 clones; 75% to 85% are singletons and the top ten take 5.4%. Input material: peripheral blood. The receptors shown here come from a woman of 80 years or more with active or convalescent COVID-19.

V and J are TRBV7-6 and TRBJ2-3, with a tentative D call TRBD1 (6 bases). The CDR3 is made up of 16 amino acids. Trimming removed 1 base at V and 4 bases at J, with 15 bases between. Germline CDR1 and CDR2: SGHVS and FNYEAQ. CDR3 loop: CASSLDLTGLPDTQYF. DNA of the CDR3: TGTGCCAGCAGCTTAGACCTGACAGGCCTCCCAGATACGCAGTATTTT.

The chain has TRBV20-1 and TRBJ2-3; maybe TRBD2 (6 bases). This CDR3 has 12 residues. Trimming took off 3 bases at V and 4 bases at J, with 8 bases between the two ends. Germline V CDR1 and CDR2: DFQATT, SNEGSKA (reference sequence). The CDR3: CSASSGADTQYF. The CDR3 nucleotides are TGCAGTGCTAGTAGCGGCGCAGATACGCAGTATTTT.

The genes are TRBV4-3 and TRBJ2-3, with 12 bases identical to TRBD2. Trimming at V came to 4 bases and at J to 3 bases, leaving 5 bases not matched to a gene. CDR1 and CDR2 (germline): LGHNA, YSLEER. This CDR3 region has 16 residues. This CDR3 is CASSPTTSGGTDTQYF. As DNA, the CDR3 is TGCGCCAGCAGCCCCACGACTAGCGGGGGAACAGATACGCAGTATTTT.

The chain uses TRBV10-1 and TRBJ2-3; 7 positions match TRBD2. Germline V CDR1 and CDR2: WNHNN, SYGVQD (reference sequence). This CDR3 is 15 amino acids long. Trimming cost V 3 bases and J 11 bases; bases outside gene matches: 14. CDR3 DNA: TGCGCCAGCAGTGATCCCGCCGGGGGGTTTGGCGGGCAGTATTTT. Protein product: CASSDPAGGFGGQYF.

In this sample, this clone turned up a few times. CDR3 sequence: CASMDGRKINTEAFF. The CDR3, as DNA: TGTGCCAGTATGGACGGGAGGAAGATCAACACTGAAGCTTTCTTT. The chain employs TRBV19 and TRBJ1-1; D remains unclear. Germline loops: CDR1 LNHDA, CDR2 SQIVND (reference sequence). V gave up 7 bases and J gave up 2 bases, with 17 bases separating them. The CDR3 has 15 residues.

The CDR3: CASIASSYNSPLHF. CDR3 coding DNA: TGTGCCAGCATTGCGAGCTCCTATAATTCACCCCTCCACTTT. J is TRBJ1-6 and V is TRBV28, with D unresolved. The V end was cut by 7 bases, the J end by 0 bases, with 7 bases between. CDR3 size: 14 residues. Germline assignment: CDR1 MDHEN and CDR2 SYDVKM.

The chain couples TRBV19 to TRBJ2-5, with a weak D call TRBD1 (5 bases). CDR3 length: 14 amino acids. Between the trimmed V and J ends, which lost 0 bases and 5 bases, there was a span of 10 bases. The V gene's germline CDR1 is LNHDA and CDR2 SQIVND (reference sequence). The CDR3 DNA is TGTGCCAGTAGTATAGATTTGGGGCTGGAGACCCAGTACTTC. Translation gives CASSIDLGLETQYF.

This clone was seen only once. The rearrangement uses TRBV19 and TRBJ1-5; a possible D gene is TRBD1 (6 bases). Germline V gene lookup returns CDR1 LNHDA and CDR2 SQIVND (reference sequence). Trimming stripped 7 bases from V and 0 bases from J, with 13 bases between. The CDR3 totals 15 residues. CDR3 DNA sequence: TGTGCCAGTATCCGGACAGTTAATAGCAATCAGCCCCAGCATTTT. Its protein product is CASIRTVNSNQPQHF.

This chain uses TRBV11-1 with TRBJ1-5, with D uncertain. This CDR3 is built from 9 residues. Between the trimmed V and J ends, which lost 5 bases and 12 bases, there was a span of 5 bases. The germline gives CDR1 SGHAT, CDR2 FQDESV (reference sequence). CDR3 in amino acids: CASSPHQHF. CDR3 nucleotides: TGTGCCAGCAGCCCCCACCAGCATTTT.

The DNA of the CDR3 is TGTGCCAGCATCTCATGGGGGGTGGACCCCTACAATGAGCAGTTCTTC. It translates to CASISWGVDPYNEQFF. V is TRBV28 and J is TRBJ2-1, with D maybe TRBD2 (6 bases). The V end lost 7 bases, the J end lost 2 bases, and 18 bases lay between the germline ends. The CDR3 spans 16 residues. CDR1 and CDR2 from the germline V gene are MDHEN and SYDVKM.

The chain links TRBV5-1 to TRBJ1-2; 8 positions agree with TRBD1. Germline V CDR1 and CDR2: SGHRS, YFSETQ. The V and J ends lost 4 bases and 7 bases, in that order; junction bases with no gene match: 6. The CDR3 has 13 residues. CDR3 nucleotide sequence: TGCGCCAGCAGCCTATCGACAGGGGTTGGCTACACCTTC. Its protein is CASSLSTGVGYTF.

The J gene is TRBJ1-1, the V gene TRBV12-3 or TRBV12-4; D call uncertain. The V end was cut by 3 bases, the J end by 4 bases, with 6 bases between. There are 12 residues in the CDR3. The CDR3 sequence: CASSFYGTEAFF. As DNA, the CDR3 is TGTGCCAGCAGTTTTTACGGCACTGAAGCTTTCTTT.

The chain joins TRBV6-5 to TRBJ1-1, with 7 bases fitting TRBD1. Germline V lookup: CDR1 MNHEY, CDR2 SVGAGI. This CDR3 contains 12 residues. V lost 5 bases, J lost 8 bases, and 5 bases stayed unmatched. CDR3 in amino acids: CASSRQGGEAFF. The CDR3 coding sequence is TGTGCCAGCAGTCGACAGGGTGGGGAAGCTTTCTTT.

The chain is built from TRBV9 and TRBJ2-3; TRBD1 is a possible D gene (6 bases). The CDR3 spans 17 residues. Trimming took 5 bases from V and 2 from J, leaving 21 bases between them. Germline CDR1 reads SGDLS; CDR2 reads YYNGEE. The CDR3 protein is CASSPRGRVAITDTQYF. The CDR3 nucleotides read TGTGCCAGCAGTCCCAGGGGAAGGGTGGCTATCACAGATACGCAGTATTTT. Drawing the rest from reference TRBV9 and TRBJ2-3, the complete variable domain is DSGVTQTPKHLITATGQRVTLRCSPRSGDLSVYWYQQSLDQGLQFLIQYYNGEERAKGNILERFSAQQFPDLHSELNLSSLELGDSALYFCASSPRGRVAITDTQYFGPGTRLTVL.

The chain is built from TRBV9 and TRBJ1-3; no firm D call. There are 14 residues in the CDR3. Germline-derived CDR1 and CDR2 are SGDLS and YYNGEE. V lost 0 bases and J 0 bases, leaving 4 bases between the germline ends. The CDR3, as DNA: TGTGCCAGCAGCGTAGGTAACTCTGGAAACACCATATATTTT. Protein: CASSVGNSGNTIYF.

The chain combines TRBV6-5 with TRBJ1-2; D may be TRBD1 (6 bases). CDR3 size: 12 residues. From germline, CDR1 is MNHEY and CDR2 SVGAGI. Trimming left V 5 bases short and J 2 bases short, with 6 bases between. CDR3 in amino acids: CASSQGNYGYTF. DNA for the CDR3: TGTGCCAGCAGTCAGGGGAACTATGGCTACACCTTC.

V usage is TRBV24-1 and J usage is TRBJ2-1; 7 bases are a match to TRBD2. This CDR3 region has 14 residues. Germline CDR1 KGHDR, CDR2 SFDVKD. V shed 5 bases, J shed 6 bases, and the junction held 6 bases outside the gene matches. CDR3 region: CATSGSGARNEQFF. DNA of the CDR3: TGTGCCACCAGTGGAAGCGGGGCTCGCAATGAGCAGTTCTTC.

The chain carries TRBV5-1 and TRBJ1-4; the D is unclear. Trimming took off 0 bases at V and 2 bases at J, with 8 bases between the two ends. The CDR3 extends over 15 amino acids. Per germline, CDR1 SGHRS and CDR2 YFSETQ. CDR3 DNA sequence: TGCGCCAGCAGCTTGGCAGGTGGTACTAATGAAAAACTGTTTTTT. Amino acid sequence: CASSLAGGTNEKLFF.

This sequence joins TRBV7-2 and TRBJ2-5, with TRBD1 identical over 11 bases. This CDR3 has 18 amino acids. Germline V gives CDR1 SGHTA, CDR2 FQGNSA. The junction had 15 bases not matched to a gene; V was cut back by 4 bases and J by 5 bases. CDR3 residues: CASSYSTAWTGGYETQYF. CDR3 nucleotide sequence: TGTGCCAGCAGCTACTCAACCGCGTGGACAGGGGGCTATGAGACCCAGTACTTC.

V gene TRBV3-1 (or the pseudogene TRBV3-2) combines with J gene TRBJ2-5; 8 bases are shared with TRBD1. Germline V gives CDR1 LGHDT, CDR2 YNNKEL (reference sequence). The CDR3 runs 15 residues. J lost 3 bases, V lost 3 bases, and 6 bases had no gene match. This chain's CDR3 is CASSHAGQGKETQYF. CDR3 in DNA: TGTGCCAGCAGCCATGCCGGACAGGGTAAAGAGACCCAGTACTTC.

The chain links TRBV7-2 to TRBJ1-6; D is uncertain. This CDR3 contains 15 residues. The germline V gene encodes CDR1 SGHTA and CDR2 FQGNSA. V lost 7 bases and J lost 3, with 13 bases in between. The chain's CDR3 is CASMHRELYNSPLHF. CDR3 nucleotide sequence: TGTGCCAGCATGCACAGAGAACTCTATAATTCACCCCTCCACTTT.

The chain employs TRBV28 and TRBJ1-2; D may be TRBD1 (6 bases). The CDR3 runs 17 residues. V was trimmed by 8 bases and J by 4 bases, leaving 26 bases between them. Per the germline V gene, CDR1 is MDHEN and CDR2 is SYDVKM. The CDR3 protein is CASQGGESAAWVYGYTF. CDR3 in DNA: TGTGCCAGCCAAGGGGGGGAGTCGGCCGCCTGGGTCTATGGCTACACCTTC.

Written as DNA, the CDR3 is TGTGCCAGCAGCTTTTTCTCCGGGACAGGTGCCGAGCAGTACTTC. This gives the protein CASSFFSGTGAEQYF. This rearrangement joins TRBV7-6 to TRBJ2-7; 8 nucleotides align to TRBD1. V was clipped by 3 bases and J by 6 bases; unmatched bases: 10. Germline CDR1 SGHVS, CDR2 FNYEAQ. The CDR3 totals 15 residues.

The chain carries TRBV27 and TRBJ2-7; a weak D match, TRBD2 (5 bases). V was clipped by 5 bases and J by 10 bases, with 21 bases between them. The CDR3 loop spans 14 amino acids. Germline CDR1 MNHEY, CDR2 SMNVEV (reference sequence). The CDR3 reads CASSAFPRGLFQYF. As DNA, the CDR3 is TGTGCCAGCAGTGCCTTTCCCCGGGGTCTATTTCAGTACTTC.

This rearrangement joins TRBV19 to TRBJ2-7, with TRBD1 matching over 7 bases. Germline CDR1 reads LNHDA; CDR2 reads SQIVND (reference sequence). The ends lost 10 bases at V and 5 bases at J; junction bases unmatched: 8. This CDR3 comprises 12 residues. Here the CDR3 reads CATRDRINEQYF. The CDR3 DNA reads TGTGCCACCAGGGACAGAATTAACGAGCAGTACTTC.

The sample holds a few counts of this clone. CDR3 DNA: TGTGCCAGCAGCTCACGGGACACTGCTGCCTACGAGCAGTACTTC. This translates into CASSSRDTAAYEQYF. This rearrangement joins TRBV5-4 to TRBJ2-7; D possibly corresponds to TRBD1 (6 bases). The CDR3 is made up of 15 amino acids. Germline CDR1 and CDR2: SGHNT and YYREEE (reference sequence). V lost 3 bases and J 2 bases, leaving 15 bases between the germline ends.

The V and J genes are TRBV6-5 and TRBJ2-7, with 8 nucleotides matching TRBD1. CDR1 MNHEY and CDR2 SVGAGI come from the germline V gene. The CDR3 contains 14 residues. J gave up 5 bases and V 6 bases, and 9 bases lay outside the gene matches. The CDR3 DNA reads TGTGCCAGCAGGGAGGACAGGGTTCGACACGAGCAGTACTTC. Its protein product is CASREDRVRHEQYF.